These T cell receptor beta chains were read from a single sample in a study of PD-1 blockade in classical Hodgkin lymphoma. Using immunoSEQ multiplex PCR, the repertoire was profiled, and TCRdb retains in-frame clones only, with some absent. The data show 70,000 or so clones, about 93% seen once. The material sequenced was peripheral blood mononuclear cells (PBMCs). These receptors were taken from a human donor with classical Hodgkin lymphoma. Each CDR3 is given with its conserved first and last residue. The order of the fields is J gene, clone size, V gene, CDR3 protein. Rows give clone size only sometimes, using once, few, many, or a class for an expanded clone.

j_call: TRBJ2-1; clone_size: NA; v_call: TRBV5-1; cdr3_aa: CASSLAARQGRRWDEQFF
j_call: TRBJ1-1; clone_size: NA; v_call: TRBV18; cdr3_aa: CASSPGTGGTEAFF
j_call: NA; clone_size: once; v_call: TRBV6-1; cdr3_aa: CASSEAGVSYEQYF
j_call: TRBJ2-1; clone_size: NA; v_call: TRBV30; cdr3_aa: CAGPLGFTNILFF
j_call: TRBJ2-7; clone_size: NA; v_call: TRBV29-1; cdr3_aa: CSVEIADYEQYF
j_call: TRBJ2-7; clone_size: once; v_call: TRBV7-2; cdr3_aa: CASSSKMGQEDYEQYF
j_call: TRBJ2-2; clone_size: NA; v_call: TRBV6-5; cdr3_aa: CASIEGDRNTGELFF
j_call: TRBJ2-7; clone_size: NA; v_call: TRBV28; cdr3_aa: CASSWGLQGREQYF
j_call: TRBJ1-2; clone_size: NA; v_call: TRBV14; cdr3_aa: CASSQDRASFHYGYTF
j_call: TRBJ2-1; clone_size: NA; v_call: TRBV4-3; cdr3_aa: CASSPGLAGEYEQFF
j_call: TRBJ2-3; clone_size: NA; v_call: TRBV9; cdr3_aa: CASSKQGPTDTQYF
j_call: TRBJ1-5; clone_size: NA; v_call: TRBV19; cdr3_aa: CASSIVLTLPGTVSNQPQHF
j_call: TRBJ2-2; clone_size: NA; v_call: TRBV7-9; cdr3_aa: CASSFPRTSNTGELFF
j_call: TRBJ1-1; clone_size: NA; v_call: TRBV5-4; cdr3_aa: CASSRKQGGNTEAFF
j_call: TRBJ1-6; clone_size: NA; v_call: TRBV2; cdr3_aa: CASSEDEGPLHF
j_call: TRBJ1-4; clone_size: once; v_call: TRBV28; cdr3_aa: CATLRARREKLFF
j_call: TRBJ2-2; clone_size: NA; v_call: TRBV28; cdr3_aa: CASSFGPDGTPNTGELFF